A selection of T cell receptor beta chains follows, all from one sample in a study of blood T cell repertoires in COVID-19. Clones were sequenced by immunoSEQ multiplex PCR, and TCRdb holds only the in-frame ones, with some missing. The sample holds approximately 190,000 clones, approximately 79% seen once. The sample taken for sequencing was peripheral blood. The receptors stem from a man aged 55 to 69 with active or convalescent COVID-19. Each CDR3 is given with its conserved first and last residue. The D gene is left open where the match is weak. The size of a clone is reported for some rows only, either as once, few or many, or as a class for expanded clones.

abundance: few
d_gene: -
v_gene: TRBV30
j_gene: TRBJ1-5
CDR3nt: TGTGCCTGGAGTAGGGGTGGGTCTAGCAATCAGCCCCAGCATTTT
CDR3aa: CAWSRGGSSNQPQHF

abundance: -
d_gene: -
v_gene: TRBV5-1
j_gene: TRBJ1-6
CDR3nt: TGCGCCAGCAGCTCCTACTATAATTCACCCCTCCACTTT
CDR3aa: CASSSYYNSPLHF

abundance: -
d_gene: -
v_gene: TRBV2
j_gene: TRBJ2-5
CDR3nt: TGTGCCAGCAGCGAGACTATCGAGACCCAGTACTTC
CDR3aa: CASSETIETQYF

abundance: -
d_gene: TRBD2
v_gene: TRBV12-5
j_gene: TRBJ2-2
CDR3nt: TGTGCTAGTGGTTTCGGGGGGATCTCGAACACCGGGGAGCTGTTTTTT
CDR3aa: CASGFGGISNTGELFF

abundance: -
d_gene: TRBD1
v_gene: TRBV7-3
j_gene: TRBJ1-1
CDR3nt: TGTGCCAGCAGCTTAAATGGCGGACAGGGCGAGGCTTTCTTT
CDR3aa: CASSLNGGQGEAFF

abundance: -
d_gene: TRBD1
v_gene: TRBV28
j_gene: TRBJ1-1
CDR3nt: TGTGCCAGCAGTCCTCGGACAGGGCGAACTGAAGCTTTCTTT
CDR3aa: CASSPRTGRTEAFF

abundance: -
d_gene: -
v_gene: TRBV24-1
j_gene: TRBJ2-1
CDR3nt: TGTGCCACCAGTGGGGGCATATACTACAATGAGCAGTTCTTC
CDR3aa: CATSGGIYYNEQFF

abundance: -
d_gene: -
v_gene: TRBV18
j_gene: TRBJ1-5
CDR3nt: TGTGCCAGCAAGGACAGCTATAGCAATCAGCCCCAGCATTTT
CDR3aa: CASKDSYSNQPQHF

abundance: -
d_gene: TRBD2
v_gene: TRBV3-1/TRBV3-2
j_gene: TRBJ2-3
CDR3nt: TGTGCCAGCAGCCGCGCCGGGACTAGCGGTAGGGATACGCAGTATTTT
CDR3aa: CASSRAGTSGRDTQYF

abundance: -
d_gene: -
v_gene: TRBV6-5
j_gene: TRBJ2-7
CDR3nt: TGTGCCAGCAGTTACCGTTCGGAGATACGCTACGAGCAGTACTTC
CDR3aa: CASSYRSEIRYEQYF

abundance: -
d_gene: TRBD2
v_gene: TRBV14
j_gene: TRBJ2-5
CDR3nt: TGTGCCAGCAGCCAAGGGAATACAGCGGGGTCCCAAGAGACCCAGTACTTC
CDR3aa: CASSQGNTAGSQETQYF

abundance: once
d_gene: -
v_gene: TRBV29-1
j_gene: TRBJ2-7
CDR3nt: TGCAGCGTTAGCCTAATGACAGGCGCTGACGAGCAGTACTTC
CDR3aa: CSVSLMTGADEQYF

abundance: -
d_gene: -
v_gene: TRBV7-9
j_gene: TRBJ2-2
CDR3nt: TGTGCCAGCAGCTTAGGTGGTACCGCCTGGGCCACCGGGGAGCTGTTTTTT
CDR3aa: CASSLGGTAWATGELFF

abundance: -
d_gene: TRBD1
v_gene: TRBV2
j_gene: TRBJ1-4
CDR3nt: TGTGCCAGCAGACCCGACAGGGTGGCTAATGAAAAACTGTTTTTT
CDR3aa: CASRPDRVANEKLFF

abundance: -
d_gene: TRBD2
v_gene: TRBV7-2
j_gene: TRBJ2-4
CDR3nt: TGTGCCAGCAGCTTAGAGGGAGGGCGGTTTAATCAGTACTTC
CDR3aa: CASSLEGGRFNQYF

abundance: -
d_gene: -
v_gene: TRBV24-1
j_gene: TRBJ2-3
CDR3nt: TGTGCCACCAGTGATTTATGGCAGGGGCTAGATACGCAGTATTTT
CDR3aa: CATSDLWQGLDTQYF

abundance: -
d_gene: TRBD1
v_gene: TRBV5-4
j_gene: TRBJ2-5
CDR3nt: TGTGCCAGCAGCCACGCCGGACAGGGTTTGGAGACCCAGTACTTC
CDR3aa: CASSHAGQGLETQYF

abundance: -
d_gene: TRBD1
v_gene: TRBV18
j_gene: TRBJ1-1
CDR3nt: TGTGCCAGCTCGCCACAGGGGGCGAGGACTGAAGCTTTCTTT
CDR3aa: CASSPQGARTEAFF

abundance: once
d_gene: -
v_gene: TRBV4-1
j_gene: TRBJ1-3
CDR3nt: TGCGCCAGCAGCCAAGAAGGAGGGGGGAGGGACACCATATATTTT
CDR3aa: CASSQEGGGRDTIYF

abundance: -
d_gene: -
v_gene: TRBV15
j_gene: TRBJ2-5
CDR3nt: TGTGCCACCAGCACCCCCTCGCCCACTAGGAATCAAGAGACCCAGTACTTC
CDR3aa: CATSTPSPTRNQETQYF

abundance: -
d_gene: TRBD1
v_gene: TRBV3-1/TRBV3-2
j_gene: TRBJ2-5
CDR3nt: TGTGCCAGCAGCCGAGAGGACAGGGTAGGGCAAGAGACCCAGTACTTC
CDR3aa: CASSREDRVGQETQYF

abundance: once
d_gene: -
v_gene: TRBV2
j_gene: TRBJ1-4
CDR3nt: TGTGCCAGCGCGGGGCGGGGGGTTGGCGAAAAACTGTTTTTT
CDR3aa: CASAGRGVGEKLFF

abundance: -
d_gene: -
v_gene: TRBV6-5
j_gene: TRBJ1-1
CDR3nt: TGTGCCAGCAGTTACTCGACTTCGCTGAACACTGAAGCTTTCTTT
CDR3aa: CASSYSTSLNTEAFF

abundance: few
d_gene: TRBD1
v_gene: TRBV5-4
j_gene: TRBJ1-5
CDR3nt: TGTGCCAGCAGCATTGGACAGGGTAATCAGCCCCAGCATTTT
CDR3aa: CASSIGQGNQPQHF

abundance: -
d_gene: -
v_gene: TRBV18
j_gene: TRBJ2-3
CDR3nt: TGTGCCAGCTCACTCGGGGTGGATACGCAGTATTTT
CDR3aa: CASSLGVDTQYF

abundance: once
d_gene: TRBD1
v_gene: TRBV14
j_gene: TRBJ2-7
CDR3nt: TGTGCCAGCAGCCGCCAGACAGGGGGATACTACGAGCAGTACTTC
CDR3aa: CASSRQTGGYYEQYF

abundance: -
d_gene: TRBD2
v_gene: TRBV28
j_gene: TRBJ2-3
CDR3nt: TGTGCCAGCAGTTTTCCTAGCGGGAGGTATACGCAGTATTTT
CDR3aa: CASSFPSGRYTQYF

abundance: -
d_gene: -
v_gene: TRBV4-1
j_gene: TRBJ1-1
CDR3nt: TGCGCCAGCAGCCTAGAAGGGGGAGCGAACACTGAAGCTTTCTTT
CDR3aa: CASSLEGGANTEAFF

abundance: -
d_gene: TRBD2
v_gene: TRBV5-1
j_gene: TRBJ2-1
CDR3nt: TGCGCCAGCAGCTTCGCCGGAGGTGGCGCGGGAGGGCCGGGGGAGCAGTTCTTC
CDR3aa: CASSFAGGGAGGPGEQFF

abundance: -
d_gene: TRBD1
v_gene: TRBV6-5
j_gene: TRBJ2-7
CDR3nt: TGTGCCAGCAGTTACACGCGGACAGGGGACTACGAGCAGTACTTC
CDR3aa: CASSYTRTGDYEQYF

abundance: -
d_gene: -
v_gene: TRBV9
j_gene: TRBJ2-2
CDR3nt: TGTGCCAGCAGCGTAGCCCTAGATACCGGGGAGCTGTTTTTT
CDR3aa: CASSVALDTGELFF

abundance: -
d_gene: -
v_gene: TRBV28
j_gene: TRBJ2-7
CDR3nt: TGTGCCAGCAATCCACATGGAGGGGGCGATGAGCAGTACTTC
CDR3aa: CASNPHGGGDEQYF

abundance: -
d_gene: -
v_gene: TRBV7-3
j_gene: TRBJ2-7
CDR3nt: TGTGCCAGCAGCTTAATGGGGGCGGGCTACGAGCAGTACTTC
CDR3aa: CASSLMGAGYEQYF

abundance: once
d_gene: TRBD2
v_gene: TRBV5-5
j_gene: TRBJ2-3
CDR3nt: TGTGCCAGCAGCTTAGCGAGCGGGAGGGATACAGATACGCAGTATTTT
CDR3aa: CASSLASGRDTDTQYF

abundance: -
d_gene: TRBD1
v_gene: TRBV6-6
j_gene: TRBJ1-2
CDR3nt: TGTGCCAGCAGCCCTACCCAGGGGGCGCGAGCAGGTGGCTACACCTTC
CDR3aa: CASSPTQGARAGGYTF

abundance: -
d_gene: TRBD2
v_gene: TRBV7-9
j_gene: TRBJ2-7
CDR3nt: TGTGCCAGCAGCGACGGACTAGCGGCTTACGAGCAGTACTTC
CDR3aa: CASSDGLAAYEQYF

abundance: -
d_gene: TRBD1
v_gene: TRBV7-8
j_gene: TRBJ1-2
CDR3nt: TGTGCCAGCAGCTTAAACAGGGGCCCTAACTATGGCTACACCTTC
CDR3aa: CASSLNRGPNYGYTF

abundance: -
d_gene: TRBD1
v_gene: TRBV6-5
j_gene: TRBJ1-2
CDR3nt: TGTGCCAGCAGGAGCCCGGGACAGGGCGGTAGTGGCTACACCTTC
CDR3aa: CASRSPGQGGSGYTF

abundance: -
d_gene: -
v_gene: TRBV10-3
j_gene: TRBJ1-1
CDR3nt: TGTGCCATCAGTGAGTCTTCAGGTATGAACACTGAAGCTTTCTTT
CDR3aa: CAISESSGMNTEAFF

abundance: -
d_gene: -
v_gene: TRBV6-5
j_gene: TRBJ1-2
CDR3nt: TGTGCCAGCAGTTCATACGGGGGAGCTAACTATGGCTACACCTTC
CDR3aa: CASSSYGGANYGYTF

abundance: -
d_gene: -
v_gene: TRBV7-2
j_gene: TRBJ2-7
CDR3nt: TGTGCCAGCAGCAATCTAGGTTTAGATCCCGAGCAGTACTTC
CDR3aa: CASSNLGLDPEQYF

abundance: once
d_gene: -
v_gene: TRBV6-2/TRBV6-3
j_gene: TRBJ2-7
CDR3nt: TGTGCCAGCAGTTATCCAGGGGGGTCCTACGAGCAGTACTTC
CDR3aa: CASSYPGGSYEQYF

abundance: -
d_gene: -
v_gene: TRBV19
j_gene: TRBJ2-2
CDR3nt: TGTGCCAGTAGTATACTCCCCGGGGAGCTGTTTTTT
CDR3aa: CASSILPGELFF

abundance: -
d_gene: TRBD2
v_gene: TRBV9
j_gene: TRBJ2-7
CDR3nt: TGTGCCAGCAGCGTAGGCTGGGTAGCGGGGGGCTACGAGCAGTACTTC
CDR3aa: CASSVGWVAGGYEQYF

abundance: -
d_gene: TRBD1
v_gene: TRBV11-2
j_gene: TRBJ2-7
CDR3nt: TGTGCCAGCAGCCTCTGGACAGGGGATCCCTACGAGCAGTACTTC
CDR3aa: CASSLWTGDPYEQYF

abundance: -
d_gene: TRBD1
v_gene: TRBV13
j_gene: TRBJ1-1
CDR3nt: TGTGCCAGCAGAGCCTGGGACAGGGATTCTGAAGCTTTCTTT
CDR3aa: CASRAWDRDSEAFF